This passage covers 21 T cell receptor beta chains from one sample sequenced in a study of cytomegalovirus exposure and HLA in healthy donors. PCR was performed using 60 Vbeta and 13 Jbeta primers. The protocol was immunoSEQ multiplex PCR, while the TCRdb copy is restricted to in-frame clones and leaves out a portion. This table has 120,000 or so clones, around 76% appearing once. Sequencing was carried out using PBMCs. Receptors were obtained from a man in his sixties in good health and CMV-seropositive.

The chain links TRBV18 to TRBJ1-5; 11 nucleotides align to TRBD1. This CDR3 comprises 16 residues. The J segment lost 1 base and the V segment lost 4 bases, leaving 3 bases of the junction unmatched. Germline V CDR1 and CDR2: KGHSH, LQKENI. CDR3 nucleotides: TGTGCCAGCTCACAAGGACAGGGGGCAAGCAATCAGCCCCAGCATTTT. It specifies CASSQGQGASNQPQHF. The full variable domain, in which reference TRBV18 and TRBJ1-5 provide the parts outside the CDR3, is NAGVMQNPRHLVRRRGQEARLRCSPMKGHSHVYWYRQLPEEGLKFMVYLQKENIIDESGMPKERFSAEFPKEGPSILRIQQVVRGDSAAYFCASSQGQGASNQPQHFGDGTRLSIL.

The rearrangement joins TRBV2 to TRBJ1-6; D gene ambiguous. This CDR3 contains 12 residues. Between the trimmed V and J ends, which lost 6 bases and 10 bases, there was a span of 10 bases. Per germline, CDR1 SNHLY and CDR2 FYNNEI. The CDR3 coding sequence is TGTGCCAGCAGACCGCAGGCGTCACCCCTCCACTTT. Protein product: CASRPQASPLHF.

J is TRBJ1-6 and V is TRBV5-4; possible D gene TRBD1, 5 bases. This CDR3 has 15 amino acids. Trimming shortened V by 4 bases and J by 2 bases, and 10 bases separated the two germline ends. CDR1 SGHNT and CDR2 YYREEE come from the germline V gene (reference sequence). The chain's CDR3 is CASSRRGAYNSPLHF. CDR3 nucleotide sequence: TGTGCCAGCAGCCGCCGGGGGGCCTATAATTCACCCCTCCACTTT.

The chain carries TRBV5-1 and TRBJ2-7, with 8 bases matching TRBD1. The ends lost 0 bases at V and 3 bases at J; junction bases unmatched: 5. Germline assignment: CDR1 SGHRS and CDR2 YFSETQ. The CDR3 is 15 residues long. The CDR3 sequence is CASSLASGGFYEQYF. CDR3 in DNA: TGCGCCAGCAGCTTGGCTTCAGGGGGCTTCTACGAGCAGTACTTC.

This clone was counted once. This chain links TRBV5-1 with TRBJ2-2; 12 nucleotides align to TRBD1. Trimming cost V 4 bases and J 6 bases; bases outside gene matches: 7. The CDR3 is made up of 16 amino acids. The germline V gene has CDR1 SGHRS and CDR2 YFSETQ. CDR3 sequence: CASSRRDRGLPGELFF. The CDR3 bases are TGCGCCAGCAGCCGACGGGACAGGGGGCTCCCCGGGGAGCTGTTTTTT.

This chain uses TRBV28 with TRBJ2-1, with 7 bases identical to TRBD1. With 3 bases clipped from V and 8 bases from J, the junction kept 7 bases outside the gene matches. Germline V lookup: CDR1 MDHEN, CDR2 SYDVKM. This CDR3 comprises 14 residues. CDR3 in amino acids: CASSFHWDSYEQFF. CDR3 sequence (DNA): TGTGCCAGCAGTTTCCATTGGGACAGCTATGAGCAGTTCTTC.

This chain links TRBV19 with TRBJ2-2; TRBD1 aligns across 10 bases. The germline V gene encodes CDR1 LNHDA and CDR2 SQIVND (reference sequence). There are 16 residues in the CDR3. Trimming removed 4 bases from V and 4 bases from J; junction bases left unmatched: 6. The CDR3 DNA sequence: TGTGCCAGTAGTAGGGGGGGACAGGGGATCACCGGGGAGCTGTTTTTT. Protein: CASSRGGQGITGELFF.

There are a few counts of this clone. V gene TRBV18 combines with J gene TRBJ1-1, with 7 bases aligning to TRBD1. V trimming: 6 bases; J trimming: 4 bases; junction bases outside the gene matches: 8. Germline V gene lookup returns CDR1 KGHSH and CDR2 LQKENI. The CDR3 has 14 residues. The CDR3 is CASSTRGQLTEAFF. The DNA of the CDR3 is TGTGCCAGCTCCACCAGGGGACAGCTCACTGAAGCTTTCTTT.

The rearrangement links TRBV5-1 to TRBJ1-6; 9 nucleotides align to TRBD1. The CDR3 is made up of 14 amino acids. In germline, CDR1 is SGHRS, CDR2 YFSETQ. Unmatched junction bases numbered 3, after V lost 0 bases and J lost 11 bases. This CDR3 reads CASSLVGDRAPLHF. Written as DNA, the CDR3 is TGCGCCAGCAGCTTGGTGGGGGACAGGGCACCCCTCCACTTT.

This chain uses TRBV7-2 with TRBJ2-7; the match to TRBD2 covers 7 bases. The CDR3 consists of 12 residues. The germline gives CDR1 SGHTA, CDR2 FQGNSA. The junction had 4 bases not matched to a gene; V was cut back by 5 bases and J by 6 bases. The chain's CDR3 is CASSRLAGEQYF. DNA for the CDR3: TGTGCCAGCAGCCGACTAGCAGGCGAGCAGTACTTC. Together with reference TRBV7-2 and TRBJ2-7, the CDR3 gives the full variable domain: GAGVSQSPSNKVTEKGKDVELRCDPISGHTALYWYRQSLGQGLEFLIYFQGNSAPDKSGLPSDRFSAERTGGSVSTLTIQRTQQEDSAVYLCASSRLAGEQYFGPGTRLTVT.

The chain is built from TRBV15 and TRBJ2-3, with a tentative D call TRBD1 (5 bases). The CDR3 contains 19 residues. CDR1 and CDR2 (germline): LNHNV, YYDKDF (reference sequence). Trimming took off 0 bases at V and 0 bases at J, with 19 bases between the two ends. The CDR3: CATSREGAAYASSTDTQYF. The CDR3 DNA is TGTGCCACCAGCAGAGAAGGGGCAGCCTATGCCTCTAGCACAGATACGCAGTATTTT.

This clone was counted a single time. The V and J genes are TRBV19 and TRBJ2-1; tentative D call: TRBD1 (5 bases). From germline, CDR1 is LNHDA and CDR2 SQIVND (reference sequence). CDR3 length: 12 residues. V lost 3 bases and J 15 bases, leaving 15 bases between the germline ends. CDR3 sequence (DNA): TGTGCCAGTAGTATTCTCGGAATGGGGCCGTTCTTC. Translating it yields CASSILGMGPFF.

The chain combines TRBV19 with TRBJ2-1; 7 bases are a match to TRBD2. CDR3 length: 16 amino acids. After removal of 3 bases from V and 3 bases from J, the junction contained 8 bases not matched to a gene. Germline CDR1 is LNHDA and CDR2 is SQIVND (reference sequence). The CDR3 here is CASSINGAGNYNEQFF. The CDR3 DNA follows: TGTGCCAGTAGTATTAATGGAGCGGGGAACTACAATGAGCAGTTCTTC. Based on the CDR3 plus reference TRBV19 and TRBJ2-1, the full variable domain is DGGITQSPKYLFRKEGQNVTLSCEQNLNHDAMYWYRQDPGQGLRLIYYSQIVNDFQKGDIAEGYSVSREKKESFPLTVTSAQKNPTAFYLCASSINGAGNYNEQFFGPGTRLTVL.

J is TRBJ2-2 and V is TRBV2, with 7 bases aligning to TRBD1. With V trimmed by 7 bases and J by 5 bases, 4 bases remained unmatched. CDR1 is SNHLY, CDR2 FYNNEI, per germline. This CDR3 is built from 13 residues. CDR3 in amino acids: CASNDRDTGELFF. The CDR3 region has the DNA TGTGCCAGCAATGACAGGGATACCGGGGAGCTGTTTTTT. The full variable domain, in which reference TRBV2 and TRBJ2-2 provide the parts outside the CDR3, is EPEVTQTPSHQVTQMGQEVILRCVPISNHLYFYWYRQILGQKVEFLVSFYNNEISEKSEIFDDQFSVERPDGSNFTLKIRSTKLEDSAMYFCASNDRDTGELFFGEGSRLTVL.

The chain recombines TRBV9 with TRBJ2-1; 10 nucleotides agree with TRBD2. V dropped 3 bases and J dropped 7; count of bases not matched to a gene: 7. The germline V gene has CDR1 SGDLS and CDR2 YYNGEE. This CDR3 spans 15 amino acids. CDR3 amino acids: CASSDSGGQGNEQFF. For the CDR3, the DNA is TGTGCCAGCAGCGATAGCGGGGGGCAGGGGAATGAGCAGTTCTTC. The whole variable domain, remainder taken from reference TRBV9 and TRBJ2-1, is DSGVTQTPKHLITATGQRVTLRCSPRSGDLSVYWYQQSLDQGLQFLIQYYNGEERAKGNILERFSAQQFPDLHSELNLSSLELGDSALYFCASSDSGGQGNEQFFGPGTRLTVL.

This clone was seen only once. The chain uses TRBV7-3 and TRBJ2-1, with D possibly TRBD2 on 6 matching bases. Germline V gene data show CDR1 as SGHTA and CDR2 as FQGTGA. Trimming cost V 2 bases and J 8 bases, with 19 bases left between them. CDR3 length: 16 amino acids. CDR3 in amino acids: CASSLLTGVPFDEQFF. In DNA form, the CDR3 reads TGTGCCAGCAGCTTACTTACGGGGGTCCCGTTCGATGAGCAGTTCTTC.

The gene calls are TRBV7-9 and TRBJ2-7; D gene unclear. Trimming cost V 5 bases and J 6 bases, with 11 bases left between them. Germline CDR1 is SEHNR and CDR2 is FQNEAQ (reference sequence). The CDR3 sequence is 12 residues long. CDR3 amino acids: CASSQETGEQYF. The CDR3 DNA sequence: TGTGCCAGCAGCCAAGAAACGGGCGAGCAGTACTTC.

This clone showed up just a few times. The chain employs TRBV28 and TRBJ2-2, with 9 bases fitting TRBD2. J was trimmed by 6 bases and V by 2 bases; bases with no gene match: 7. Germline-derived CDR1 and CDR2 are MDHEN and SYDVKM. The CDR3 has 16 amino acids. CDR3 amino acids: CASSLGREGPAGELFF. Written as DNA, the CDR3 is TGTGCCAGCAGTTTAGGGCGGGAGGGCCCGGCCGGGGAGCTGTTTTTT.

The chain uses TRBV30 and TRBJ2-5; TRBD2 is a possible D gene (7 bases). The CDR3 runs 13 residues. CDR1 and CDR2 from the germline V gene are GTSNPN and SVGIG (reference sequence). Trimming cost V 5 bases and J 5 bases, with 15 bases left between them. CDR3: CAWGDEGGETQYF. The CDR3 DNA reads as TGTGCCTGGGGGGATGAGGGGGGGGAGACCCAGTACTTC.

The chain recombines TRBV18 with TRBJ1-1; no clear D gene. Trimming shortened V by 2 bases and J by 10 bases, and 14 bases separated the two germline ends. The CDR3 is made up of 13 amino acids. Germline CDR1 is KGHSH and CDR2 is LQKENI. CDR3 amino acids: CASSPETNTGAFF. DNA of the CDR3: TGTGCCAGCTCACCAGAGACAAACACCGGAGCTTTCTTT.

This clone was recorded a few times. One end of the junction varies from germline; a read error may be responsible. V gene TRBV28 combines with J gene TRBJ2-7; 8 bases line up with TRBD1. Germline V gives CDR1 MDHEN, CDR2 SYDVKM. The CDR3 covers 12 residues. The DNA of the CDR3 is TGTGCCAGCAGTTCCAGCACCGGACAGGGCACCTTC. Its translation: CASSSSTGQGTF.